These T cell receptor beta chains were read from a single sample in a study of T cells in Graves' hyperthyroidism and ophthalmopathy. A single record per CDR3 protein comes from TCRdb applying MiXCR to the multiplex PCR reads. The sample has fewer than 900,000 distinct CDR3 sequences, around a sixth seen once. Sample: blood. The receptors were gathered from a woman aged 45-65 years with Graves' hyperthyroidism that later progressed to Graves' ophthalmopathy. CDR3s include the opening cysteine and the closing phenylalanine or tryptophan. Each record gives: J gene, clone size, D gene, V gene, CDR3 protein, CDR3 DNA. D genes are given only for firm matches. Expanded clones get a size class; other rows say once, few or many, or leave the size out.

TRBJ1-2,few,TRBD1,TRBV6-1,CASSFDRATYGYTF,TGTGCCAGCAGTTTCGACAGGGCGACCTATGGCTACACCTTC
TRBJ2-5,-,-,TRBV12-3/TRBV12-4,CASSLTPGTQYF,TGTGCCAGCAGTTTAACGCCGGGGACCCAGTACTTC
TRBJ1-3,-,-,TRBV18,CASSKRRVADSGNTIYF,TGTGCCAGCTCCAAACGGAGGGTAGCCGACTCTGGAAACACCATATATTTT
TRBJ1-2,once,TRBD1,TRBV6-2/TRBV6-3,CASSYSLGQGWYGYTF,TGTGCCAGCAGTTACTCGTTGGGACAGGGCTGGTATGGCTACACCTTC
TRBJ2-5,-,-,TRBV9,CASSDQDSLYF,TGTGCCAGCAGCGACCAAGACAGCCTCTACTTC
TRBJ1-2,-,TRBD1,TRBV20-1,CSATLSTRDRNYGYTF,TGCAGTGCTACCCTCAGCACTCGGGACAGAAACTATGGCTACACCTTC
TRBJ1-1,-,-,TRBV19,CASSIYFGWMNTEAFF,TGTGCCAGTAGTATTTATTTCGGCTGGATGAACACTGAAGCTTTCTTT
TRBJ2-3,many,TRBD2,TRBV12-3/TRBV12-4,CASSPPGLAEKTDTQYF,TGTGCCAGCAGCCCCCCCGGACTAGCGGAGAAAACAGATACGCAGTATTTT
TRBJ1-2,-,TRBD1,TRBV9,CASSATGTGISLTPGGYTF,TGTGCCAGCAGCGCGACCGGGACAGGGATTTCACTGACGCCCGGTGGCTACACCTTC
TRBJ1-2,few,-,TRBV5-1,CASSLTQSEVFNYGYTF,TGCGCCAGCAGCCTGACGCAATCAGAGGTCTTTAACTATGGCTACACCTTC
TRBJ2-7,many,TRBD1,TRBV20-1,CSTSGTGLYEQYF,TGCAGTACATCCGGGACAGGGTTGTACGAGCAGTACTTC
TRBJ2-6,few,-,TRBV6-5,CASSSKTGIFSGANVLTF,TGTGCCAGCAGTTCTAAGACAGGTATCTTCTCTGGGGCCAACGTCCTGACTTTC
TRBJ2-5,many,TRBD1,TRBV12-3/TRBV12-4,CASSRGAPGTGHETQYF,TGTGCCAGCAGTCGTGGGGCTCCCGGGACAGGCCATGAGACCCAGTACTTC
TRBJ1-4,many,TRBD1,TRBV5-1,CASSSIADREEKLFF,TGCGCCAGCAGCTCTATCGCGGACAGGGAAGAAAAACTGTTTTTT
TRBJ2-7,many,-,TRBV13,CASSFIGAEQYF,TGTGCCAGCAGCTTTATTGGCGCCGAGCAGTACTTC
TRBJ1-5,few,TRBD1,TRBV27,CASGDRGGYNQPQHF,TGTGCCAGCGGGGACAGGGGGGGCTACAATCAGCCCCAGCATTTT
TRBJ2-1,many,-,TRBV12-3/TRBV12-4,CASSFDSSQGGREQFF,TGTGCCAGCAGTTTCGATTCGTCACAGGGTGGTCGTGAGCAGTTCTTC
TRBJ2-2,-,-,TRBV15,CATSRDWGRNTGELFF,TGTGCCACCAGCAGAGATTGGGGGAGGAACACCGGGGAGCTGTTTTTT
TRBJ2-5,many,TRBD1,TRBV20-1,CSARTPLGQGEETQYF,TGCAGTGCTAGAACCCCTCTGGGACAGGGAGAAGAGACCCAGTACTTC
TRBJ1-5,many,-,TRBV11-2,CASSLTWGSNQPQHF,TGTGCCAGCAGCTTAACCTGGGGGAGCAATCAGCCCCAGCATTTT
TRBJ1-5,few,TRBD1,TRBV6-1,CASRTFPGQGAGQPQHF,TGTGCCAGCAGGACATTCCCAGGACAGGGGGCCGGTCAGCCCCAGCATTTT
TRBJ1-5,many,-,TRBV20-1,CSARGGGGRLKDQPQHF,TGCAGTGCTAGAGGGGGGGGGGGGCGATTGAAGGATCAGCCCCAGCATTTT
TRBJ2-3,many,-,TRBV5-8,CASSQGRAPDTQYF,TGTGCCAGCAGTCAGGGTCGAGCTCCAGATACGCAGTATTTT
TRBJ1-2,-,-,TRBV6-6,CASQETGNGYTF,TGTGCCAGTCAAGAAACAGGGAATGGCTACACCTTC
TRBJ2-7,few,-,TRBV4-2,CASSPGAGRSYEQYF,TGTGCCAGCAGCCCAGGGGCGGGGCGTTCCTACGAGCAGTACTTC
TRBJ1-1,many,TRBD1,TRBV3-1,CASRGQGDTNTEAFF,TGTGCCAGCAGGGGACAGGGAGACACGAACACTGAAGCTTTCTTT
TRBJ2-7,few,-,TRBV3-1,CASSSTDSYEQYF,TGTGCCAGCAGCTCAACGGACTCCTACGAGCAGTACTTC
TRBJ2-2,-,-,TRBV9,CASSVLAGELFF,TGTGCCAGCAGCGTTCTCGCTGGGGAGCTGTTTTTT
TRBJ2-7,many,-,TRBV5-4,CASSLTDRMNYEQYF,TGTGCCAGCAGCCTTACGGACAGAATGAACTACGAGCAGTACTTC
TRBJ1-5,many,TRBD1,TRBV18,CASSSNWDRGQPQHF,TGTGCCAGCTCATCAAACTGGGACAGGGGTCAGCCCCAGCATTTT
TRBJ2-3,many,-,TRBV7-6,CASSPHTSTDTQYF,TGTGCCAGCAGCCCACATACTAGCACAGATACGCAGTATTTT
TRBJ2-4,-,-,TRBV19,CASSTGPTLAKNIQYF,TGTGCCAGTAGCACTGGACCCACGCTAGCCAAAAACATTCAGTACTTC
TRBJ1-1,-,TRBD1,TRBV7-9,CASSSLRGYDTEAFF,TGTGCCAGCAGCTCCCTCAGGGGGTACGACACTGAAGCTTTCTTT
TRBJ1-1,many,-,TRBV3-1,CASSPPQTVNTEAFF,TGTGCCAGCAGCCCACCTCAGACAGTGAACACTGAAGCTTTCTTT
TRBJ1-6,many,-,TRBV18,CASSPGPGRDNSPLHF,TGTGCCAGCTCACCGGGTCCCGGTAGGGATAATTCACCCCTCCACTTT
TRBJ1-4,many,TRBD1,TRBV30,CACGQGVTNEKLFF,TGTGCCTGTGGACAGGGAGTAACTAATGAAAAACTGTTTTTT
TRBJ1-1,-,TRBD1,TRBV6-1,CAIDRVGTEAFF,TGTGCCATTGACAGGGTGGGCACTGAAGCTTTCTTT
TRBJ2-1,-,TRBD1,TRBV9,CASSLSQGADYNEQFF,TGTGCCAGCAGCCTATCTCAGGGGGCGGACTACAATGAGCAGTTCTTC
TRBJ2-7,many,-,TRBV5-1,CASSWMTGKVGGEQYF,TGCGCCAGCAGCTGGATGACAGGTAAAGTCGGAGGGGAGCAGTACTTC
TRBJ1-5,-,-,TRBV19,CASSIVWVSNQPQHF,TGTGCCAGTAGTATAGTCTGGGTTAGCAATCAGCCCCAGCATTTT
TRBJ1-4,many,TRBD1,TRBV20-1,CSASDRWHEKLFF,TGCAGTGCTTCGGACAGGTGGCATGAAAAACTGTTTTTT
TRBJ1-2,few,-,TRBV20-1,CSARGVGDNYGYTF,TGCAGTGCTAGAGGGGTAGGAGACAACTATGGCTACACCTTC
TRBJ2-7,-,-,TRBV12-3/TRBV12-4,CASSLGPYYERYF,TGTGCCAGCAGTCTGGGACCCTACTACGAGCGGTACTTC
TRBJ1-6,few,-,TRBV20-1,CSARGLGPNNSPLHF,TGCAGTGCTAGAGGGTTGGGCCCCAACAATTCACCCCTCCACTTT
TRBJ1-1,-,-,TRBV10-2,CASSESWDTEAFF,TGCGCCAGCAGTGAGTCGTGGGACACTGAAGCTTTCTTT
TRBJ1-1,many,-,TRBV11-2,CASSLGTTNTEAFF,TGTGCCAGCAGCTTAGGGACAACAAACACTGAAGCTTTCTTT
TRBJ1-1,-,-,TRBV19,CASRLQGMDTEAFF,TGTGCCAGTAGATTACAGGGAATGGACACTGAAGCTTTCTTT
TRBJ2-1,-,TRBD2,TRBV30,CAWYLERGGLGEQFF,TGTGCCTGGTACTTAGAGCGGGGGGGGCTCGGGGAGCAGTTCTTC
TRBJ1-5,-,TRBD1,TRBV6-5,CASSYPGTDINQPQHF,TGTGCCAGCAGTTACCCCGGGACAGACATCAATCAGCCCCAGCATTTT
TRBJ1-1,few,-,TRBV18,CASSPRKSEAFF,TGTGCCAGCTCACCCCGTAAGTCTGAAGCTTTCTTT
TRBJ1-1,few,-,TRBV14,CASSPAGFVNTEAFF,TGTGCCAGCAGCCCCGCGGGCTTTGTGAACACTGAAGCTTTCTTT
TRBJ1-3,few,TRBD1,TRBV7-2,CASSLSTGGVSGNTIYF,TGTGCCAGCAGCTTATCGACAGGGGGAGTCTCTGGAAACACCATATATTTT
TRBJ1-2,-,-,TRBV7-2,CASSPSADGYTF,TGTGCCAGCAGCCCCAGTGCCGATGGCTACACCTTC
TRBJ2-7,-,TRBD1,TRBV3-1,CASSQKIQGAYEQYF,TGTGCCAGCAGCCAGAAAATACAGGGGGCTTACGAGCAGTACTTC
TRBJ2-3,few,TRBD1,TRBV15,CATSRARPGQYTDTQYF,TGTGCCACCAGCAGAGCAAGACCGGGACAGTACACAGATACGCAGTATTTT
TRBJ2-5,-,-,TRBV29-1,CSVEREYETQYF,TGCAGCGTTGAAAGGGAGTACGAGACCCAGTACTTC
TRBJ1-1,many,-,TRBV3-1,CASSQARAGDTEAFF,TGTGCCAGCAGCCAAGCAAGGGCAGGGGACACTGAAGCTTTCTTT
TRBJ2-3,few,-,TRBV24-1,CATSEQGTDTQYF,TGTGCCACCAGTGAACAGGGAACAGATACGCAGTATTTT